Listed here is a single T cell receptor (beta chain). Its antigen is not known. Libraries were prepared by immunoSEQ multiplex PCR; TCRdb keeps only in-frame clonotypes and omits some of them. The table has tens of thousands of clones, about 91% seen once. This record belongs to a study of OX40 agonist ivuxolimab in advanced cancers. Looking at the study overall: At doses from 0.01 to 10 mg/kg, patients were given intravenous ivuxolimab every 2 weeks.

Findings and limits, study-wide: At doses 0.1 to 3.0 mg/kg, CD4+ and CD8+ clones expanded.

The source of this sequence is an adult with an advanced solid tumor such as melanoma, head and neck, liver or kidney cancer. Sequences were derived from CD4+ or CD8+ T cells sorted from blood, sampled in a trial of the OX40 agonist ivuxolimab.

The CDR3 DNA sequence: TGTGCCACACAAGTCGGTAGGGGGCCCCAGCATTTT. As protein: CATQVGRGPQHF. The chain recombines TRBV19 with TRBJ1-5, with D possibly TRBD1 on 5 matching bases. The V and J ends lost 10 bases and 9 bases respectively, with 16 bases between them. The CDR3 is 12 residues long. Germline V CDR1 and CDR2: LNHDA, SQIVND (reference sequence).